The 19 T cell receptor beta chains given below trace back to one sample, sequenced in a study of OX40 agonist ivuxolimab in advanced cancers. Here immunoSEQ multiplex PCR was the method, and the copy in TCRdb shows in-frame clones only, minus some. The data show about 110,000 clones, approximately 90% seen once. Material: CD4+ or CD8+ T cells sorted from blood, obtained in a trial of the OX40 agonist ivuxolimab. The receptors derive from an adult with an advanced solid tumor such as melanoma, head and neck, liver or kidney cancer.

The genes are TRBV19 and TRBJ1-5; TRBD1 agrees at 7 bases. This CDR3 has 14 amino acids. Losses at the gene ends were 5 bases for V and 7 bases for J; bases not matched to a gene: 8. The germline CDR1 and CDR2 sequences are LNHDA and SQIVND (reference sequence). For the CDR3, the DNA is TGTGCCAGTAGTGATGACAGGGCCGGGCAGCCCCAGCATTTT. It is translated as CASSDDRAGQPQHF.

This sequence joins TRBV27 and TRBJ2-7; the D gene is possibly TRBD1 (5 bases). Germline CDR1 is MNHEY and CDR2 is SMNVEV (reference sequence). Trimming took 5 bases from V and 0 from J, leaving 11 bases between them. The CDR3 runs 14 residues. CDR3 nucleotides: TGTGCCAGCAGTCGTGACAGAAGCTCCTACGAGCAGTACTTC. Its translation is CASSRDRSSYEQYF.

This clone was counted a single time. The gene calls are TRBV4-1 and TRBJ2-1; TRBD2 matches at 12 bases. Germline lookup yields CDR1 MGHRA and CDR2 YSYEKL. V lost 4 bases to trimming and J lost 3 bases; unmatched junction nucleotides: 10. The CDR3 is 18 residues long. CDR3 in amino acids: CASSPGLLAGGLYNEQFF. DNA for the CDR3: TGCGCCAGCAGCCCCGGCCTCCTAGCGGGGGGGCTCTACAATGAGCAGTTCTTC.

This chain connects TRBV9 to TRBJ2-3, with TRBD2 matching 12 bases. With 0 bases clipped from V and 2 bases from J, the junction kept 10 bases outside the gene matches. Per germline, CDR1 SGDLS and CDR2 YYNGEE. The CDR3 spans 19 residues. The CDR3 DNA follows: TGTGCCAGCAGCGTAGCGGCTAGCGGGAGGGCCAGGTTCACAGATACGCAGTATTTT. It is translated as CASSVAASGRARFTDTQYF.

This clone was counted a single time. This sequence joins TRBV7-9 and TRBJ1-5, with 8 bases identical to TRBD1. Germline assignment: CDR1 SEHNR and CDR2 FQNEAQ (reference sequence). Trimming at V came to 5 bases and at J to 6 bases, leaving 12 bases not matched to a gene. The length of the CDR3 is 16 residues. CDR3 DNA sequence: TGTGCCAGCAGCACCTTATCACCGACAGGGGTTCAGCCCCAGCATTTT. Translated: CASSTLSPTGVQPQHF. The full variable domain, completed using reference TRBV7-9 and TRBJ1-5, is DTGVSQNPRHKITKRGQNVTFRCDPISEHNRLYWYRQTLGQGPEFLTYFQNEAQLEKSRLLSDRFSAERPKGSFSTLEIQRTEQGDSAMYLCASSTLSPTGVQPQHFGDGTRLSIL.

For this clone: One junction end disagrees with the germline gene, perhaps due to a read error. The CDR3 protein is CASSLVSLAGDGMVF. CDR3 in DNA: TGTGCCAGCAGCTTGGTCTCCCTAGCGGGAGACGGCATGGTCTTC. V is TRBV5-4 and J is TRBJ2-1, with TRBD2 identical over 10 bases. In germline, CDR1 is SGHNT, CDR2 YYREEE (reference sequence). The CDR3 spans 15 residues.

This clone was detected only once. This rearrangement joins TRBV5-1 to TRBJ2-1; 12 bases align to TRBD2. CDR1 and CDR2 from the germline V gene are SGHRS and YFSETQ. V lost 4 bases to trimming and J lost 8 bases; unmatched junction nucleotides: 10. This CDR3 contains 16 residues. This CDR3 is CASSPPTSGRRDEQFF. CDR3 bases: TGCGCCAGCAGCCCCCCCACTAGCGGGAGGCGAGATGAGCAGTTCTTC.

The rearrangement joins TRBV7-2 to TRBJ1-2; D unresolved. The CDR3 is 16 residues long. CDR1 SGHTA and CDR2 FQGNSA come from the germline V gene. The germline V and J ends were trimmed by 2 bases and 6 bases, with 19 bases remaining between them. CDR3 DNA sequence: TGTGCCAGCAGCTTATCATCCCAGCCTGTGGATGATGGCTACACCTTC. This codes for CASSLSSQPVDDGYTF.

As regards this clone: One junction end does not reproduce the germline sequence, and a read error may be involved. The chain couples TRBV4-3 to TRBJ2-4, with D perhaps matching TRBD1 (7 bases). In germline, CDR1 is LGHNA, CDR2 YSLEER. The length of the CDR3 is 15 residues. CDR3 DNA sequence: TGCGCCAGCAGCCAAGGCGGGACAGAGAAAACCATTCAGTACTTC. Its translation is CASSQGGTEKTIQYF.

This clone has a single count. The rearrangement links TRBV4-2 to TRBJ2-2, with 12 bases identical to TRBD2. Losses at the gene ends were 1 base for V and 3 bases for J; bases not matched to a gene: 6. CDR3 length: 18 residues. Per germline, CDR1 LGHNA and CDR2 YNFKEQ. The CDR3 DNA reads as TGTGCCAGCAGCCAAGCGGCTAGCGGGAGGGCCCACACCGGGGAGCTGTTTTTT. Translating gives CASSQAASGRAHTGELFF.

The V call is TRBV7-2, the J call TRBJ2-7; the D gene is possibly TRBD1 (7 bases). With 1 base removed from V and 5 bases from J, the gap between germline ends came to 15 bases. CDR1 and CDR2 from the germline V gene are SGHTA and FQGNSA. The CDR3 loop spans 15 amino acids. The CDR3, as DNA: TGTGCCAGCAGCTTAGGCCCAGGCAGGGGGGACGAGCAGTACTTC. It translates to CASSLGPGRGDEQYF. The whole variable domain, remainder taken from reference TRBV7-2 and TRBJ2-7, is GAGVSQSPSNKVTEKGKDVELRCDPISGHTALYWYRQSLGQGLEFLIYFQGNSAPDKSGLPSDRFSAERTGGSVSTLTIQRTQQEDSAVYLCASSLGPGRGDEQYFGPGTRLTVT.

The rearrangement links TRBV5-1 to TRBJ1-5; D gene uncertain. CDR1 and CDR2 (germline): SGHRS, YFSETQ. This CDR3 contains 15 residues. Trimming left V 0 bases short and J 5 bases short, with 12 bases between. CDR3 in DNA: TGCGCCAGCAGCTTGGGAACAGACCCAGATCAGCCCCAGCATTTT. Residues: CASSLGTDPDQPQHF.

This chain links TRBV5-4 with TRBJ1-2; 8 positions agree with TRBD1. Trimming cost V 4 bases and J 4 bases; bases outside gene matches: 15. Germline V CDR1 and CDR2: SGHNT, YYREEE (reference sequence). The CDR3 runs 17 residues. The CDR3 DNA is TGTGCCAGCAGCCCGTTTGGGGGGGACAGGAGCGTCTATGGCTACACCTTC. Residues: CASSPFGGDRSVYGYTF. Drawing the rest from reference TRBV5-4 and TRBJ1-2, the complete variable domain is ETGVTQSPTHLIKTRGQQVTLRCSSQSGHNTVSWYQQALGQGPQFIFQYYREEENGRGNFPPRFSGLQFPNYSSELNVNALELDDSALYLCASSPFGGDRSVYGYTFGSGTRLTVV.

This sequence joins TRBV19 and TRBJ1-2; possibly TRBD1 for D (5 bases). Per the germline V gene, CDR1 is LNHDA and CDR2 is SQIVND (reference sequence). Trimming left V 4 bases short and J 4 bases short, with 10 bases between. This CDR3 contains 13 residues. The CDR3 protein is CASSRQGSYGYTF. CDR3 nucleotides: TGTGCCAGTAGTAGGCAGGGCTCCTATGGCTACACCTTC. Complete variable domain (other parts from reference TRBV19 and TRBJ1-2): DGGITQSPKYLFRKEGQNVTLSCEQNLNHDAMYWYRQDPGQGLRLIYYSQIVNDFQKGDIAEGYSVSREKKESFPLTVTSAQKNPTAFYLCASSRQGSYGYTFGSGTRLTVV.

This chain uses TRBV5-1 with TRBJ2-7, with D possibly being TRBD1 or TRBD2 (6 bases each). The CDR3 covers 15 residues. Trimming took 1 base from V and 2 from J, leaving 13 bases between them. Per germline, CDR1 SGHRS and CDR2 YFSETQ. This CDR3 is CASSLLGGQTYEQYF. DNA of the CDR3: TGCGCCAGCAGCTTGTTGGGGGGCCAAACCTACGAGCAGTACTTC. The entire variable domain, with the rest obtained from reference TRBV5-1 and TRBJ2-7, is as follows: KAGVTQTPRYLIKTRGQQVTLSCSPISGHRSVSWYQQTPGQGLQFLFEYFSETQRNKGNFPGRFSGRQFSNSRSEMNVSTLELGDSALYLCASSLLGGQTYEQYFGPGTRLTVT.

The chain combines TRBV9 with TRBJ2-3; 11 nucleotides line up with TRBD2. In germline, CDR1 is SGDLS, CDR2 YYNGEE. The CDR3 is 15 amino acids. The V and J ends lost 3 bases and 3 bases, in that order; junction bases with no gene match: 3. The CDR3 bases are TGTGCCAGCAGCGAGACTAGCGGGAAGACAGATACGCAGTATTTT. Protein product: CASSETSGKTDTQYF.

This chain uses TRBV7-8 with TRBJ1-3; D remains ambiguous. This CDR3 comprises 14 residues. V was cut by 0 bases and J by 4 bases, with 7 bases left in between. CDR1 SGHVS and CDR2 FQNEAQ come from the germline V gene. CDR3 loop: CASSLAVTGNTIYF. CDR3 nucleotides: TGTGCCAGCAGCTTAGCCGTGACCGGAAACACCATATATTTT.

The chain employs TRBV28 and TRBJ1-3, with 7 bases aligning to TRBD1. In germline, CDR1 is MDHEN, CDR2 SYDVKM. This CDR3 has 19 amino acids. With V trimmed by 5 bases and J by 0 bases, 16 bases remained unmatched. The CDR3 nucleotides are TGTGCCAGCAGTCGACACAGGGGAGATGATCTACACTCTGGAAACACCATATATTTT. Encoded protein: CASSRHRGDDLHSGNTIYF.

This CDR3 reads CAGNPMSNTEAFF. The CDR3 coding sequence is TGTGCCGGAAACCCGATGAGTAACACTGAAGCTTTCTTT. The rearrangement links TRBV7-9 to TRBJ1-1; no definite D call. Germline CDR1 is SEHNR and CDR2 is FQNEAQ (reference sequence). The CDR3 has 13 amino acids. The V end was cut by 11 bases, the J end by 2 bases, with 15 bases between.